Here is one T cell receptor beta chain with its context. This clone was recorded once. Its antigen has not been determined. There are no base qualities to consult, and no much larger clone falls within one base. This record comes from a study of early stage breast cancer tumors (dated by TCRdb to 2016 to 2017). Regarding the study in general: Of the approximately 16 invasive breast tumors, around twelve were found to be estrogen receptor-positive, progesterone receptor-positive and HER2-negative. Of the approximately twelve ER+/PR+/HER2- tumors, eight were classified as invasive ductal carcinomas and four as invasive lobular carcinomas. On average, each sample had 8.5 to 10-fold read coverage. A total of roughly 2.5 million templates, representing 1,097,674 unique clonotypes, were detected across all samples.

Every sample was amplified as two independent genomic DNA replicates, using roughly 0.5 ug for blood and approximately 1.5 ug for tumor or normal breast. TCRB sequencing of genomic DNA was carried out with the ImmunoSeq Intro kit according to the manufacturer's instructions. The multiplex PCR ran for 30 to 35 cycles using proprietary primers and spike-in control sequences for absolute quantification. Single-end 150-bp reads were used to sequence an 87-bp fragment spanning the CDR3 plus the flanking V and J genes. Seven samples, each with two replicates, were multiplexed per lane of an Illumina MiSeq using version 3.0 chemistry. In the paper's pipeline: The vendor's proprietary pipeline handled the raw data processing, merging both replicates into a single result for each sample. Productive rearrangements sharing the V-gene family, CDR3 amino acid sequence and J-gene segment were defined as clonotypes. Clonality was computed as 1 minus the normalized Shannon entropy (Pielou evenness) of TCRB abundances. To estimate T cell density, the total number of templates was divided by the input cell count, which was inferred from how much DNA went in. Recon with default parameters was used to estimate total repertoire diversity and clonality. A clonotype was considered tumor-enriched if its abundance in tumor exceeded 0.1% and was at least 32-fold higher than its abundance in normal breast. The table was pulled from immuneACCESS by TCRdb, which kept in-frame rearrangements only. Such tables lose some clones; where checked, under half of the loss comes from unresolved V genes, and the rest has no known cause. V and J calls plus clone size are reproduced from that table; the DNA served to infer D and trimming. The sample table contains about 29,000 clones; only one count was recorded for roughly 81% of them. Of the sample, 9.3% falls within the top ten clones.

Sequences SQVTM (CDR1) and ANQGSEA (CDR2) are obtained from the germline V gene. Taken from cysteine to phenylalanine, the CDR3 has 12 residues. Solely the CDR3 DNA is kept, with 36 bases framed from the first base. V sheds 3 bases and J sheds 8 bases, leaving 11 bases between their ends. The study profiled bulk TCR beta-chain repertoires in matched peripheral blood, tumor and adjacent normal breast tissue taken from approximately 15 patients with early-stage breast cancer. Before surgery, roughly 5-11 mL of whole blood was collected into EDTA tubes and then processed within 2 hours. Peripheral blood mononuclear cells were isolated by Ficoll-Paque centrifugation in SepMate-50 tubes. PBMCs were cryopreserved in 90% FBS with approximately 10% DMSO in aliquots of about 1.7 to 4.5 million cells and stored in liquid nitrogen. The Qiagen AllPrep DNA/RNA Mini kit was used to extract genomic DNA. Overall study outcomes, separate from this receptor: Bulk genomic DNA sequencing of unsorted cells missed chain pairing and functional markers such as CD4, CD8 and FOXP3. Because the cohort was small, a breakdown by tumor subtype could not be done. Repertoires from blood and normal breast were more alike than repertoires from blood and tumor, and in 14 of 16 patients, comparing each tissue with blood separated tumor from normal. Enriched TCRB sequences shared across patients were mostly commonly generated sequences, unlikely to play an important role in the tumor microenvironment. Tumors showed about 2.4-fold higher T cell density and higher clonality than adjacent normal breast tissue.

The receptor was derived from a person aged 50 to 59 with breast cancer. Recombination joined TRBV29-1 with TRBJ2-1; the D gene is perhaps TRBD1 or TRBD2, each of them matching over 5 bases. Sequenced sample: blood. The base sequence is TGCAGCGTTGAGGGGACCGCTGATGAGCAGTTCTTC. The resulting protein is CSVEGTADEQFF.